This T cell receptor beta chain stems from a study of shared clonotypes between healthy human individuals. Background on the study: A donor's plate count was three for CD4 naive and three for CD4 memory; CD8 naive had two and CD8 memory one. Study conclusions and caveats: Represented diversity, genetic and exposure-history alike, was limited by few donors. Clonotype sharing across a few donors was observed for 5% to 6.5% of naive CD4 clonotypes.

Germline CDR1 is SEHNR and CDR2 is FQNEAQ (reference sequence). This CDR3 contains 19 residues. V was pared by 3 bases and J by 2 bases, with 9 bases of the junction left unmatched. Clones were read by immunoSEQ multiplex PCR, and TCRdb kept only the in-frame ones, dropping some. There are under 1,100,000 clones in the sample; around three quarters occur only once, and roughly 0.57% lies in the top ten. For this clone: What it binds is not known.

Source material: memory CD4+ T cells from PBMCs. Subset specified: CD45RA-negative fraction. The chain is built from TRBV7-9 and TRBJ2-6; 11 bases are shared with TRBD2. The source is a man in his late teens or twenties in good health. Some clones in this sample may be carry-over from other donors' samples. Here the CDR3 reads CASSFPTSGASPGANVLTF. CDR3 DNA: TGTGCCAGCAGCTTCCCGACTAGCGGGGCCTCCCCTGGGGCCAACGTCCTGACTTTC.